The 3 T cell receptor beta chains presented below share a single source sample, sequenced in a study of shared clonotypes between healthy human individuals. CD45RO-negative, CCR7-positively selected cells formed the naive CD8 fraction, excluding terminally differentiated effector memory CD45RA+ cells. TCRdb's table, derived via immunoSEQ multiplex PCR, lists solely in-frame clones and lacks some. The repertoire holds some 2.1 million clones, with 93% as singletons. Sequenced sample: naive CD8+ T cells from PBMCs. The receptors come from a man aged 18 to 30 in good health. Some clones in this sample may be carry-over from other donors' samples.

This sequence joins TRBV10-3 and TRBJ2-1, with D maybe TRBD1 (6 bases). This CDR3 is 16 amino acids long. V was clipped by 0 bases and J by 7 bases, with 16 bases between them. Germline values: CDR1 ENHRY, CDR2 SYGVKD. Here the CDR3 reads CAISESQGRLYNEQFF. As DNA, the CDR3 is TGTGCCATCAGTGAGTCTCAGGGGCGTTTGTATAATGAGCAGTTCTTC.

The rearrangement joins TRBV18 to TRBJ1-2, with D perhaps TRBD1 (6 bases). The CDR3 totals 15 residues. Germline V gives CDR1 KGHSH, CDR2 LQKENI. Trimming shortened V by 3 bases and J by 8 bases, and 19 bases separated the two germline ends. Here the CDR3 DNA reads TGTGCCAGCTCACCTCCTTCGACAGGCCTCGGGGGCTACACCTTC. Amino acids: CASSPPSTGLGGYTF.

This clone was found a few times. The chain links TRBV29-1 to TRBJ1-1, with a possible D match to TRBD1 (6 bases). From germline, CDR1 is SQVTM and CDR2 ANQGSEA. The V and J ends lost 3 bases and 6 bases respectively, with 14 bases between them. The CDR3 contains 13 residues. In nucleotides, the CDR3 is TGCAGCGTTGAGGGGCAGGGGTGGGCTGAAGCTTTCTTT. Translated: CSVEGQGWAEAFF.